This T cell receptor beta chain was identified during a study of CD8+CD57+ T cells in acquired aplastic anemia. This clonotype appeared many times. The antigen is undetermined. The use of genomic DNA as template underpinned the TCR beta VDJ and CDR3 profiling. TCRdb re-called the reads through MiXCR, storing one row per CDR3 protein. The sample holds 260,000 or so distinct CDR3 sequences; around 45% are singletons and the top ten take 7.8%. CD8+CD57+ cell expansion had been shown by flow cytometry in patients chosen for sequencing. Among the patients, all had severe acquired aplastic anemia. General study points: It was found that some 30 CD8+ CDR3 sequences were shared between patients and controls. Patients and controls were not found to differ significantly in CD8+ Simpson's diversity.

V was trimmed by 3 bases and J by 1 base, leaving 4 bases between them. The CDR3 covers 13 residues. Germline V gives CDR1 MNHEY, CDR2 SMNVEV (reference sequence). The source of this sequence is a human donor with aplastic anemia. This sequence joins TRBV27 and TRBJ1-5; no clear D. Sequencing was performed on sorted CD4+, CD8+, or CD8+CD57+ T cells (not recorded which) from PBMCs. CDR3 bases: TGTGCCAGCAGTTTCCGGAGCAATCAGCCCCAGCATTTT. Its translation: CASSFRSNQPQHF.